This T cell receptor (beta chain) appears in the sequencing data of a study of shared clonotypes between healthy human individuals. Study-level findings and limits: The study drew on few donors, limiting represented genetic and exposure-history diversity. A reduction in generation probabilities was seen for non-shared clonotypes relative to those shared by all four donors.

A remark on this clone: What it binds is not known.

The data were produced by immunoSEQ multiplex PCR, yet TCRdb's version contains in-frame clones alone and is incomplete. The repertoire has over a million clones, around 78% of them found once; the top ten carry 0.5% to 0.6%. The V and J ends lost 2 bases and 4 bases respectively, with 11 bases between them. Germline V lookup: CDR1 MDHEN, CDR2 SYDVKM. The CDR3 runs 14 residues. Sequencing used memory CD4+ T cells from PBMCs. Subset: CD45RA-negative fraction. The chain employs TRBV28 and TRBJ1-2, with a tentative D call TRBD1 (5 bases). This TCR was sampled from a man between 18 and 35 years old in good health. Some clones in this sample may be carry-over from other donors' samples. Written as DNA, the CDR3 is TGTGCCAGCAGTTTAGGTGGGGGTGGCTATGGCTACACCTTC. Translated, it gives CASSLGGGGYGYTF.